This TCR beta chain was sequenced in a study of cytomegalovirus exposure and HLA in healthy donors. On this clone: The antigen remains unidentified.

Findings of the study overall: Sequencing likely generated an artifact that appeared as a cluster of highly shared sequence variants. There were some V segments, including TRBV6-2 and TRBV6-3, excluded as indistinguishable.

Germline CDR1 MNHNS, CDR2 SASEGT. The trim removed 11 bases at V and 8 bases at J, leaving 11 bases unmatched. The CDR3 is 13 amino acids. Amplification used 60 Vbeta primers and 13 Jbeta primers. Method: immunoSEQ multiplex PCR; TCRdb's copy keeps in-frame clones and lacks some. The sample lists tens of thousands of clones, around four fifths occurring once. The TCR sequence derives from a woman in her forties in good health and CMV-seropositive. Sequenced input: PBMCs. V gene TRBV6-1 combines with J gene TRBJ2-1; 8 positions agree with TRBD2. CDR3 sequence reads: CACERGLTDEQFF. The DNA of the CDR3 is TGTGCCTGCGAGCGGGGGCTCACCGATGAGCAGTTCTTC.